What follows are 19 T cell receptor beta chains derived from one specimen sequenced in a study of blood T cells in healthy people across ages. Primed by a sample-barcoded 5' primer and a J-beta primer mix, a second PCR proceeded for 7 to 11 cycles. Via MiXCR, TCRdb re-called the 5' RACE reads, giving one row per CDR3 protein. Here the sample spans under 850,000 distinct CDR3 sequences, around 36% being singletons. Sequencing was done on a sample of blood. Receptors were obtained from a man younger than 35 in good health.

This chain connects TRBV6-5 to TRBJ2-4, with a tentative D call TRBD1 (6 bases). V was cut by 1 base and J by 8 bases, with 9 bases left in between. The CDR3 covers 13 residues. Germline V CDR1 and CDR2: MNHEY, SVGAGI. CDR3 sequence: CASSYLQGDIQYF. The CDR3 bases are TGTGCCAGCAGTTACTTACAGGGAGACATTCAGTACTTC.

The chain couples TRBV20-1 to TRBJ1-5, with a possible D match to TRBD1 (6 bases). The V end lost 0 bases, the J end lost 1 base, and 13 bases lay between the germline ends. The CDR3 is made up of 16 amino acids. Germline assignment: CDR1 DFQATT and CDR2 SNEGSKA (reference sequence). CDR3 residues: CSARDTGRGSNQPQHF. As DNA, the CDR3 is TGCAGTGCTAGAGACACGGGCAGGGGAAGCAATCAGCCCCAGCATTTT.

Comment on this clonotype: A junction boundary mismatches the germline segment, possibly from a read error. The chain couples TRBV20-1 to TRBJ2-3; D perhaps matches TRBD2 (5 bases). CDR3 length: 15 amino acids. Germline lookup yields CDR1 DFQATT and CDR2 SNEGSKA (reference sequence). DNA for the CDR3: TGCAGTACTAGAGACTATCGGGGATATGGGGATACGCAGTATTTT. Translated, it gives CSTRDYRGYGDTQYF.

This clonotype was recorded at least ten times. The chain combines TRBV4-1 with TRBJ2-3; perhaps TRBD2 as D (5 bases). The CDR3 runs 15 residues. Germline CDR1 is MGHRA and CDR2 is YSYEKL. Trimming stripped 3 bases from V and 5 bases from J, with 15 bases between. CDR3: CASSQAEGVGDTQYF. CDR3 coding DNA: TGCGCCAGCAGCCAGGCCGAGGGTGTGGGAGATACGCAGTATTTT.

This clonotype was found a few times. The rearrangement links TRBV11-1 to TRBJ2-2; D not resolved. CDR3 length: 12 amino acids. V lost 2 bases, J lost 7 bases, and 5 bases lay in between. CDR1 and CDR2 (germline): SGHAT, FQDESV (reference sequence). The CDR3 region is CASSLINGELFF. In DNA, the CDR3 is TGTGCCAGCAGCTTAATAAACGGGGAGCTGTTTTTT.

The CDR3 reads CASSLVKGRDTGELFF. CDR3 DNA: TGTGCCAGCAGCTTAGTCAAGGGCCGAGACACCGGGGAGCTGTTTTTT. This chain joins TRBV7-2 and TRBJ2-2; no reliable D call. The CDR3 has 16 residues. V lost 1 base and J 3 bases, leaving 12 bases between the germline ends. Germline V CDR1 and CDR2: SGHTA, FQGNSA.

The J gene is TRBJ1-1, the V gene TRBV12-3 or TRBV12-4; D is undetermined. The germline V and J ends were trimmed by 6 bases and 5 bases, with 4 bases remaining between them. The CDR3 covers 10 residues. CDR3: CASRWTEAFF. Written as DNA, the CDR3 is TGTGCCAGCAGATGGACTGAAGCTTTCTTT.

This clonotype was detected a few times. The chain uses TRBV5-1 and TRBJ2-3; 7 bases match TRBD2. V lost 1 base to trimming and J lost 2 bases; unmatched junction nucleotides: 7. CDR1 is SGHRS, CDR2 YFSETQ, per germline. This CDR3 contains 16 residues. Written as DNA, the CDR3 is TGCGCCAGCAGCTTGCGGGGTCGACTAGCCACAGATACGCAGTATTTT. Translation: CASSLRGRLATDTQYF.

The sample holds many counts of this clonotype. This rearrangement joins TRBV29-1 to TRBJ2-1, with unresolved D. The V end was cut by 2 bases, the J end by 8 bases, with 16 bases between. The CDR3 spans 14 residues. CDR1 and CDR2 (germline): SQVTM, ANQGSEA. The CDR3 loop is CSVESEMGVYEQFF. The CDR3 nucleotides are TGCAGCGTTGAATCTGAAATGGGCGTCTATGAGCAGTTCTTC.

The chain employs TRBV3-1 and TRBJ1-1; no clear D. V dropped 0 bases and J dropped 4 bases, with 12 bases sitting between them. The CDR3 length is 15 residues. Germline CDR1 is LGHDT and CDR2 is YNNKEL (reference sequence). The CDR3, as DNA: TGTGCCAGCAGCCAAGATCCGGGGTGGCGCACTGAAGCTTTCTTT. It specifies CASSQDPGWRTEAFF. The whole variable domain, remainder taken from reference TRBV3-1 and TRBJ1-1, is DTAVSQTPKYLVTQMGNDKSIKCEQNLGHDTMYWYKQDSKKFLKIMFSYNNKELIINETVPNRFSPKSPDKAHLNLHINSLELGDSAVYFCASSQDPGWRTEAFFGQGTRLTVV.

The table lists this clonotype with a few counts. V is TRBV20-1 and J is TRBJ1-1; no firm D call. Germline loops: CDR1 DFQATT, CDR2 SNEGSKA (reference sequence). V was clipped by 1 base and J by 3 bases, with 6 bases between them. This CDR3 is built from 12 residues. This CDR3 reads CSARVIYTEAFF. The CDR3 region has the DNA TGCAGTGCTAGAGTGATATACACTGAAGCTTTCTTT.

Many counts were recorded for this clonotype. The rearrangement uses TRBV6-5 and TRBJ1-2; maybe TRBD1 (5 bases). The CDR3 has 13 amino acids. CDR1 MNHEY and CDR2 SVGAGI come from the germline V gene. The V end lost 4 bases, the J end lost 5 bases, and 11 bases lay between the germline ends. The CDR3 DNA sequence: TGTGCCAGCAGTTCTGGACACCGATATGGCTACACCTTC. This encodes CASSSGHRYGYTF.

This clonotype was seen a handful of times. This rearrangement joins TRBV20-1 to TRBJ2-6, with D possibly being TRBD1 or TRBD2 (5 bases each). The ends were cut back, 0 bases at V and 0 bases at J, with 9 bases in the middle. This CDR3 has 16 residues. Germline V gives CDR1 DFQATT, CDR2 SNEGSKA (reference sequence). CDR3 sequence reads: CSAREGRFSGANVLTF. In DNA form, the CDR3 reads TGCAGTGCTAGAGAGGGACGTTTCTCTGGGGCCAACGTCCTGACTTTC.

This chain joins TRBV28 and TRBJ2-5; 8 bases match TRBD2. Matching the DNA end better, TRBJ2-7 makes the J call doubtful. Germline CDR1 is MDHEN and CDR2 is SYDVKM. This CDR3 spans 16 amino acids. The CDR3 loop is CASSSLPLGGANEQYF. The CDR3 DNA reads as TGTGCCAGCAGTTCCCTCCCTCTCGGGGGGGCCAACGAGCAGTACTTC.

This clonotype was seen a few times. The CDR3 loop is CASSFLGVETQYF. As DNA, the CDR3 is TGTGCCAGCAGCTTCTTGGGTGTCGAGACCCAGTACTTC. V usage is TRBV5-6 and J usage is TRBJ2-5; the D is unclear. Germline assignment: CDR1 SGHDT and CDR2 YYEEEE. CDR3 size: 13 residues. With 2 bases removed from V and 5 bases from J, the gap between germline ends came to 10 bases.

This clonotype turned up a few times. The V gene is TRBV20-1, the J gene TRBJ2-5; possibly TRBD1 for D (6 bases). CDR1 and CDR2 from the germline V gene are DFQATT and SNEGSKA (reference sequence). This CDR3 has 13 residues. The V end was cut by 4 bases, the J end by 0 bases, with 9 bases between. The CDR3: CSAIGQNQETQYF. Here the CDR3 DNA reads TGCAGTGCTATAGGACAGAACCAAGAGACCCAGTACTTC.

DNA of the CDR3: TGTGCCAGCAGCTTAGGGGGGAACACGGCTAATGAAAAACTGTTTTTT. The encoded protein is CASSLGGNTANEKLFF. The chain links TRBV7-2 to TRBJ1-4; TRBD1 is a possible D gene (5 bases). Germline V gene sequence: CDR1 SGHTA, CDR2 FQGNSA. V was trimmed by 1 base and J by 3 bases, leaving 12 bases between them. This CDR3 is built from 16 residues.

CDR3 in DNA: TGTGCCAGCAGTGAATTTGGGGGAGCTAACTATGGCTACACCTTC. This sequence encodes CASSEFGGANYGYTF. V gene TRBV6-1 combines with J gene TRBJ1-2, with D possibly being TRBD1 (5 bases). V lost 2 bases, J lost 0 bases, and 10 bases lay in between. Germline V lookup: CDR1 MNHNS, CDR2 SASEGT. CDR3 length: 15 amino acids.

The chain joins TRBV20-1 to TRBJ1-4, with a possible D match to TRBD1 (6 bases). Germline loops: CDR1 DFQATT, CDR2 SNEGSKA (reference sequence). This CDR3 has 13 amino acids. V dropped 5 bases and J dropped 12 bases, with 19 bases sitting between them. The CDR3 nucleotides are TGCAGTGCTTCTCCCCCGGGAGGGGGTGAACTGTTTTTT. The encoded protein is CSASPPGGGELFF.